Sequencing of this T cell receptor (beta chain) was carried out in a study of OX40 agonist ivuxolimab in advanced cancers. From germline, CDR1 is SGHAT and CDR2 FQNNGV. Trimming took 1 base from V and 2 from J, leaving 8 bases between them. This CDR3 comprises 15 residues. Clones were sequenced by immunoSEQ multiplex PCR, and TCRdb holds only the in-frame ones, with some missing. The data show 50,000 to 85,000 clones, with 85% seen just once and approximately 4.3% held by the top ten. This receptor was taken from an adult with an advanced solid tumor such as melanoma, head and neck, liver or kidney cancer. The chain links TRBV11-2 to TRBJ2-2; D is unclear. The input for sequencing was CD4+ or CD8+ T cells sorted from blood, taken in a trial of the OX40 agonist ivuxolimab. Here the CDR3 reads CASSLGPTNTGELFF. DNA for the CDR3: TGTGCCAGCAGCTTAGGTCCCACCAACACCGGGGAGCTGTTTTTT.